Presented here are 6 T cell receptor beta chains from one specimen sequenced in a study of blood T cell repertoires in COVID-19. The repertoire was sequenced with immunoSEQ multiplex PCR; TCRdb's copy has only in-frame clones and lacks some. Of roughly 170,000 clones in the sample, 86% were seen once. The specimen was peripheral blood. These TCRs come from a man aged 70 or older with active or convalescent COVID-19.

This chain uses TRBV4-1 with TRBJ1-1; D gene ambiguous. The germline V gene encodes CDR1 MGHRA and CDR2 YSYEKL. The CDR3 covers 13 residues. Trimming removed 6 bases from V and 5 bases from J, with 13 bases in between. The DNA for the CDR3 is TGCGCCAGCAGGAGAGAGGGAAGGACTGAAGCTTTCTTT. Translation gives CASRREGRTEAFF.

This clone was seen a single time. The chain is built from TRBV11-3 and TRBJ1-1; D ambiguous. The CDR3 sequence is 15 residues long. V shed 5 bases and J shed 2 bases, with 15 bases lying between them. Per the germline V gene, CDR1 is SGHNT and CDR2 is YENEEA. The CDR3 reads CASSPRRGPNTEAFF. DNA of the CDR3: TGTGCCAGCAGCCCAAGGCGGGGTCCAAACACTGAAGCTTTCTTT.

V usage is TRBV5-8 and J usage is TRBJ2-2; TRBD2 aligns across 7 bases. Trimming at V came to 7 bases and at J to 4 bases, leaving 4 bases not matched to a gene. The CDR3 loop spans 13 amino acids. CDR1 is SGHTS and CDR2 is YDEGEE in the germline V gene. This CDR3 is CASRDYSTGELFF. CDR3 in DNA: TGTGCCAGCCGGGACTATTCCACCGGGGAGCTGTTTTTT.

The rearrangement uses TRBV5-1 and TRBJ2-7, with TRBD1 matching over 8 bases. This CDR3 has 16 residues. V was pared by 4 bases and J by 6 bases, with 15 bases of the junction left unmatched. Germline CDR1 SGHRS, CDR2 YFSETQ. The CDR3 is CASSIGQGSIMGEQYF. The CDR3, as DNA: TGCGCCAGCAGCATTGGACAGGGAAGTATTATGGGCGAGCAGTACTTC.

The chain carries TRBV6-6 and TRBJ1-5; D is possibly TRBD1 (5 bases). The germline V gene encodes CDR1 MNHNY and CDR2 SVGAGI (reference sequence). There are 14 residues in the CDR3. Trimming left V 8 bases short and J 1 base short, with 12 bases between. CDR3 coding DNA: TGTGCCAGCCTCAGGGAACCAAGCAATCAGCCCCAGCATTTT. Translated: CASLREPSNQPQHF.

CDR3 region: CASSQVGGYNEQFF. The CDR3 bases are TGTGCCAGCAGCCAAGTTGGGGGGTACAATGAGCAGTTCTTC. The rearrangement uses TRBV14 and TRBJ2-1; D perhaps matches TRBD2 (6 bases). Trimming cost V 1 base and J 4 bases, with 8 bases left between them. The CDR3 has 14 residues. CDR1 and CDR2 (germline): SGHDN, FVKESK.